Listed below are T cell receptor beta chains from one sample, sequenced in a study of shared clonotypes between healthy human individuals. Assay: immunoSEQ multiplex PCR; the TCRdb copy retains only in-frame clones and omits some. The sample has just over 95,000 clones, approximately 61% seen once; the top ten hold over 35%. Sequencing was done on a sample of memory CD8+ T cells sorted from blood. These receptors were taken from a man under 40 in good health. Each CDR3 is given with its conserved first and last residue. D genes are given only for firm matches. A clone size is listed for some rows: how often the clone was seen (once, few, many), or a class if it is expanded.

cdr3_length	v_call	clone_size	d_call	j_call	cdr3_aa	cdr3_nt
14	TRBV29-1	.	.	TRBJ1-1	CSVWGRNMNTEAFF	TGCAGCGTTTGGGGACGGAATATGAACACTGAAGCTTTCTTT
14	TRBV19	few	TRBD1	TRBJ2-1	CASSRGTGYNEQFF	TGTGCCAGTAGTAGGGGGACAGGGTACAATGAGCAGTTCTTC
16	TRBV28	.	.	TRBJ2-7	CASSPGTGRGDYEQYF	TGTGCCAGCAGTCCGGGAACAGGGCGAGGGGACTACGAGCAGTACTTC
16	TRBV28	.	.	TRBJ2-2	CASIGFSALGSGELFF	TGTGCCAGCATAGGCTTTAGTGCGCTTGGTTCCGGGGAGCTGTTTTTT
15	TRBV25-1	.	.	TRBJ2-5	CATLDRGGDQETQYF	TGTGCCACCCTCGATAGGGGGGGCGACCAAGAGACCCAGTACTTC
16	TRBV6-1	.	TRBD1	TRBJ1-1	CASSETPGQGATEAFF	TGTGCCAGCAGTGAAACCCCCGGGCAGGGGGCCACTGAAGCTTTCTTT
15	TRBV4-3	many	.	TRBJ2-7	CASSQAGWDFYEQYF	TGCGCCAGCAGCCAAGCTGGTTGGGACTTCTACGAGCAGTACTTC
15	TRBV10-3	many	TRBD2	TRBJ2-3	CAISEGTSDTDTQYF	TGTGCCATCAGTGAAGGGACTAGCGACACAGATACGCAGTATTTT
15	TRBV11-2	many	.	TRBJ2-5	CASSLVGTSAETQYF	TGTGCCAGCAGCTTAGTAGGGACTTCTGCAGAGACCCAGTACTTC
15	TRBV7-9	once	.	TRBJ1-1	CASSLDPGVNTEAFF	TGTGCCAGCAGCTTAGATCCCGGCGTGAACACTGAAGCTTTCTTT
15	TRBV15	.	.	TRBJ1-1	CATSRDLGSNTEAFF	TGTGCCACCAGCAGAGATCTCGGGTCGAACACTGAAGCTTTCTTT
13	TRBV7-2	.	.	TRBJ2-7	CASSFGSNYEQYF	TGTGCCAGCAGCTTTGGTTCAAACTACGAGCAGTACTTC